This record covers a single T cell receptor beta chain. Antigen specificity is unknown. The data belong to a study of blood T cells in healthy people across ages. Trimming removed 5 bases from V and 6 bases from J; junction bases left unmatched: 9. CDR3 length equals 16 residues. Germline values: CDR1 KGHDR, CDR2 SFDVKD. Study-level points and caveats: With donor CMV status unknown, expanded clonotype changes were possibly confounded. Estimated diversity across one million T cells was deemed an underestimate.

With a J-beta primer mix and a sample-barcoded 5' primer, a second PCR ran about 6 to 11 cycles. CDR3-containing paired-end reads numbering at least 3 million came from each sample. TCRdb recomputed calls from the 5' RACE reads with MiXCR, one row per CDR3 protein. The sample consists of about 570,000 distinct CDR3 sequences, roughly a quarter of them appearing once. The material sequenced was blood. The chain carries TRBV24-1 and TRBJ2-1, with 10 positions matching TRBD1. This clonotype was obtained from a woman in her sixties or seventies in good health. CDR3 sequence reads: CATSGFGGQGRNEQFF. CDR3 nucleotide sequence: TGTGCCACCAGTGGATTCGGGGGACAGGGGCGCAATGAGCAGTTCTTC.